This record concerns one T cell receptor beta chain sequence. What it binds is not known. Germline V gene data show CDR1 as LNHDA and CDR2 as SQIVND (reference sequence). This CDR3 comprises 14 residues. The trim removed 5 bases at V and 10 bases at J, leaving 7 bases unmatched. This sample is part of a study of vaccination and CD4 T cells after COVID-19. Overall study: Convalescent donors were composed of six males and four females, of whom two were Hispanic.

The study, taken as a whole, reports: The authors identified 304 of 307 vaccine-specific clones in convalescent patients as spike mono-reactive.

The treatment here: approximately nine-day PBMC culture with coronavirus spike peptide pools or control peptides (ViraFEST assay). Samples of CD4+ T cells were obtained from the unexposed donor before the COVID-19 pandemic (2011-2018). Under the ViraFEST approach, antigen-specific T cells were expanded with peptide pools and TCRs subsequently sequenced. Researchers used the Oncomine TCR Beta short-read assay to sequence DNA from cultured CD4+ T cells. From the PCR reads, TCRdb called clonotypes with MiXCR, one entry per CDR3 protein. Here the sample spans roughly 6,500 distinct CDR3 sequences, around 31% being singletons.

This rearrangement joins TRBV19 to TRBJ1-6; 8 nucleotides agree with TRBD1. The TCR originated in a human donor in good health. Sequenced sample: CD4+ T cells from blood, cultured in vitro. The CDR3 DNA follows: TGTGCCAGTAGTGGGTTCGGGACAGGCTCACCCCTCCACTTT. Protein sequence: CASSGFGTGSPLHF.